The sequence of this T cell receptor (beta chain) was determined in a study of T-cell memory formation after mild COVID-19. About the research overall: TCR clusters were mostly confined to one donor each.

It was 5'RACE with constant-segment primers that produced the TCR alpha and TCR beta cDNA libraries, which carried sample barcodes and UMIs. TCRdb re-derived calls from the 5' RACE reads in MiXCR, one entry per CDR3 protein. The table includes 560,000 or so distinct CDR3 sequences, 15% to 20% detected once. Study-level points and caveats: Day 15 to 85 contracting clones showed balanced CD4/CD8; day 15 to 37 expanders favored CD4+. Researchers report contracting CD4+ clones mostly in CM and EM, with CD8+ clones in EMRA.

This clonotype was recorded many times. Its specificity is unknown. Trimming cost V 7 bases and J 0 bases, with 19 bases left between them. The CDR3 sequence is 18 residues long. CDR1 is SGHTA and CDR2 is FQGNSA in the germline V gene. This clonotype originated in an adult woman who had mild COVID-19 (a few samples of this study predate the infection). Cell type and time point are not known. Specimen: PBMCs or a T cell subset sorted from them (not recorded which). The genes are TRBV7-2 and TRBJ2-6, with D possibly being TRBD1 (5 bases). The CDR3 sequence: CASNFQGTVSSGANVLTF. CDR3 DNA: TGTGCCAGCAACTTTCAGGGAACGGTCAGCTCTGGGGCCAACGTCCTGACTTTC. The full variable domain, in which reference TRBV7-2 and TRBJ2-6 provide the parts outside the CDR3, is GAGVSQSPSNKVTEKGKDVELRCDPISGHTALYWYRQSLGQGLEFLIYFQGNSAPDKSGLPSDRFSAERTGGSVSTLTIQRTQQEDSAVYLCASNFQGTVSSGANVLTFGAGSRLTVL.